This T cell receptor (beta chain) was documented in a study of T-cell memory formation after mild COVID-19. Study at large: Largely, TCR clusters stayed within a single donor. General study points: The study found contracting CD4+ clones mainly in CM and EM and contracting CD8+ clones in EMRA. From day 15 to 85, contracting clones were balanced between CD4 and CD8, whereas later expanders leaned toward CD4+. Among clones peaking at day 37 in the second wave, SARS-CoV-2 specificity remained unconfirmed.

TCRdb reprocessed the 5' RACE reads with MiXCR, giving one entry per CDR3 protein. The table shows 120,000 or so distinct CDR3 sequences, with about 15% occurring only once. This clonotype was counted between two and nine times. The antigen is not known. Germline CDR1 reads LNHNV; CDR2 reads YYDKDF (reference sequence). V was shortened by 1 base and J by 13 bases, with 17 bases between the two germline ends. This CDR3 comprises 14 residues. The J gene is TRBJ2-1, the V gene TRBV15, with TRBD2 as a possible D gene (6 bases). Sequencing input: PBMCs or a T cell subset sorted from them (not recorded which). This clonotype originated in a man between 18 and 35 years old who had mild COVID-19 (a few samples of this study predate the infection). Cell type and time point are not known. As DNA, the CDR3 is TGTGCCACCAGCAGAGCTACCTACGGGGGTTTTCAGTTCTTC. This encodes CATSRATYGGFQFF.